Below are 12 T cell receptor beta chains sequenced from a single sample in a study of PD-1 blockade in mismatch repair-deficient tumors. Profiling relied on immunoSEQ multiplex PCR, and the TCRdb table lists in-frame clones only, not all of them. The sample has 100,000 or so clones; over 65% are singletons. Sequencing used peripheral blood, obtained about eight months after starting pembrolizumab. The receptors were sampled from an adult with mismatch repair-deficient cancer.

The gene calls are TRBV9 and TRBJ2-3; tentative D call: TRBD1 (5 bases). V lost 4 bases to trimming and J lost 3 bases, with 9 bases between them. Germline V gene lookup returns CDR1 SGDLS and CDR2 YYNGEE. The CDR3 spans 13 residues. Written as DNA, the CDR3 is TGTGCCAGCAGCCCAGGGTTGACAGATACGCAGTATTTT. Translating gives CASSPGLTDTQYF.

This chain joins TRBV5-1 and TRBJ2-2, with 11 bases matching TRBD2. Unmatched junction bases numbered 5, after V lost 4 bases and J lost 6 bases. Germline V gene lookup returns CDR1 SGHRS and CDR2 YFSETQ. This CDR3 region has 15 residues. The DNA of the CDR3 is TGCGCCAGCAGCACACTAGCGGGAGTCTCCGGGGAGCTGTTTTTT. Amino acid sequence: CASSTLAGVSGELFF.

The rearrangement uses TRBV23-1 and TRBJ1-1; no clear D. TRBV23-1 is sorted into the ORF group, with uncertain function. The V end was cut by 2 bases, the J end by 1 base, with 14 bases between. This CDR3 region has 16 residues. CDR3 protein: CASSQTTRAANTEAFF. DNA for the CDR3: TGCGCCAGCAGTCAAACCACGCGGGCAGCGAACACTGAAGCTTTCTTT.

The rearrangement joins TRBV14 to TRBJ2-1; tentatively, D is TRBD2 (5 bases). Germline V gives CDR1 SGHDN, CDR2 FVKESK. The V and J ends lost 4 bases and 0 bases respectively, with 10 bases between them. This CDR3 is built from 15 residues. CDR3 nucleotides: TGTGCCAGCAGCCCCCGGGGAAGCTCCTACAATGAGCAGTTCTTC. The encoded protein is CASSPRGSSYNEQFF.

This clone was counted only a few times. The chain carries TRBV7-9 and TRBJ1-5; 9 bases agree with TRBD1. After removal of 4 bases from V and 4 bases from J, the junction contained 2 bases not matched to a gene. The CDR3 totals 14 residues. Germline V CDR1 and CDR2: SEHNR, FQNEAQ (reference sequence). The CDR3: CASSWDRANQPQHF. DNA of the CDR3: TGTGCCAGCAGCTGGGACAGGGCAAATCAGCCCCAGCATTTT.

In regard to this clone: An end of the junction does not agree with germline; a read error may underlie this. The chain uses TRBV6-1 and TRBJ2-7, with TRBD1 matching over 10 bases. This CDR3 is 14 amino acids long. The germline V gene has CDR1 MNHNS and CDR2 SASEGT. The CDR3 nucleotides read TGTGCCAGCAGTAAGTCCCGGGACAGGGGCAGTTGGAACTTC. This translates into CASSKSRDRGSWNF.

CDR3 sequence reads: CASSLDSIAQHF. CDR3 coding DNA: TGTGCCAGCAGCTTAGACAGTATAGCCCAGCATTTT. This chain links TRBV7-9 with TRBJ1-5, with D unclear. The germline V gene encodes CDR1 SEHNR and CDR2 FQNEAQ (reference sequence). V was shortened by 1 base and J by 11 bases, with 9 bases between the two germline ends. CDR3 length: 12 residues.

This clone has only one observation. The V and J genes are TRBV27 and TRBJ1-6; D is uncertain. Trimming took off 5 bases at V and 0 bases at J, with 14 bases between the two ends. The germline CDR1 and CDR2 sequences are MNHEY and SMNVEV (reference sequence). CDR3 length: 17 amino acids. CDR3 loop: CASSPDGRSSYNSPLHF. DNA of the CDR3: TGTGCCAGCAGTCCCGATGGGAGGAGCTCCTATAATTCACCCCTCCACTTT.

This sequence joins TRBV9 and TRBJ1-5; 9 bases match TRBD1. Germline CDR1 and CDR2: SGDLS and YYNGEE. V shed 3 bases and J 3 bases; nucleotides not matched to a gene: 10. CDR3 size: 17 residues. This chain's CDR3 is CASSASPGQGPNQPQHF. Written as DNA, the CDR3 is TGTGCCAGCAGCGCGAGTCCGGGACAGGGCCCCAATCAGCCCCAGCATTTT.

V gene TRBV6-1 combines with J gene TRBJ2-3; TRBD2 matches 9 bases. Unmatched junction bases numbered 7, after V lost 6 bases and J lost 3 bases. CDR3 length: 15 amino acids. Germline lookup yields CDR1 MNHNS and CDR2 SASEGT. The CDR3 DNA follows: TGTGCCAGCAGATCCTTCGCGGGAGGGACAGATACGCAGTATTTT. This codes for CASRSFAGGTDTQYF.

In DNA, the CDR3 is TGTGCCAGCAGCTTAACGTCGTCTAGCGCAAGCCAAGAGACCCAGTACTTC. Translating gives CASSLTSSSASQETQYF. The V and J genes are TRBV7-8 and TRBJ2-5; D might be TRBD2 (6 bases). Germline values: CDR1 SGHVS, CDR2 FQNEAQ. The V gene lost 2 bases and the J gene lost 1 base, with 17 bases spanning the gap. The CDR3 is 17 residues long.

The gene calls are TRBV9 and TRBJ2-2; 9 bases are shared with TRBD1. The CDR3 runs 16 residues. The germline gives CDR1 SGDLS, CDR2 YYNGEE. Trimming removed 3 bases from V and 3 bases from J; junction bases left unmatched: 6. CDR3 DNA: TGTGCCAGCAGCGGGAACAGGGGGCGCGACACCGGGGAGCTGTTTTTT. Its translation is CASSGNRGRDTGELFF.